These 31 T cell receptor beta chains were sequenced from one sample in a study of shared clonotypes between healthy human individuals. Using immunoSEQ multiplex PCR, the repertoire was profiled, and TCRdb retains in-frame clones only, with some absent. The sample records more than 2 million clones, over 85% being singletons. The sequenced sample was naive CD4+ T cells sorted from blood. Regarding subset: CD45RA+ positively selected. These TCRs come from a man aged 18 to 29 in good health.

The V and J genes are TRBV29-1 and TRBJ2-3; a possible D gene is TRBD1 (6 bases). The length of the CDR3 is 14 residues. Germline lookup yields CDR1 SQVTM and CDR2 ANQGSEA. Trimming removed 5 bases at V and 1 base at J, with 13 bases between. The CDR3 DNA sequence: TGCAGCGTTCAGGGGCTGACGCGCACAGATACGCAGTATTTT. This gives the protein CSVQGLTRTDTQYF.

As to this clone: Other DNA sequences in the sample encode the same CDR3. V gene TRBV5-1 combines with J gene TRBJ2-2; unclear D gene. This CDR3 is 14 amino acids long. Trimming stripped 1 base from V and 4 bases from J, with 8 bases between. Germline CDR1 reads SGHRS; CDR2 reads YFSETQ. This chain's CDR3 is CASSLPTGTGELFF. The CDR3 DNA reads as TGCGCCAGCAGCTTGCCGACTGGCACCGGGGAGCTGTTTTTT.

This clone showed up just once. This sequence joins TRBV30 and TRBJ1-6; D is ambiguous. V was cut by 2 bases and J by 5 bases, with 13 bases left in between. Germline CDR1 reads GTSNPN; CDR2 reads SVGIG (reference sequence). The CDR3 is 15 residues long. CDR3 sequence: CAWSLNRDHNSPLHF. CDR3 nucleotides: TGTGCCTGGAGTCTAAACCGGGATCATAATTCACCCCTCCACTTT.

This clone was counted between two and nine times. This chain joins TRBV5-6 and TRBJ1-2; D not resolved. The V and J ends lost 4 bases and 2 bases respectively, with 15 bases between them. The CDR3 length is 15 residues. Germline V gene sequence: CDR1 SGHDT, CDR2 YYEEEE. CDR3 in DNA: TGTGCCAGCAGCCTAAATACAAGGGTAAACTATGGCTACACCTTC. This sequence encodes CASSLNTRVNYGYTF.

This clone occurred once. V is TRBV4-3 and J is TRBJ1-3; D not certain. The CDR3 runs to 15 residues. V gave up 0 bases and J gave up 5 bases, with 11 bases separating them. Germline V gene lookup returns CDR1 LGHNA and CDR2 YSLEER. CDR3 nucleotide sequence: TGCGCCAGCAGCCAAGATGCAGGACCTAGAAACACCATATATTTT. Translated, it gives CASSQDAGPRNTIYF.

The DNA of the CDR3 is TGCGCCAGCACGGGGAGGGGGCCCTCTGGGGCCAACGTCCTGACTTTC. Its translation is CASTGRGPSGANVLTF. The genes are TRBV10-2 and TRBJ2-6, with D perhaps TRBD1 or TRBD2 (7 bases each). V was trimmed by 7 bases and J by 0 bases, leaving 13 bases between them. CDR1 and CDR2 from the germline V gene are WSHSY and SAAADI. The CDR3 loop spans 16 amino acids.

A note on this clone: Additional DNA sequences in this sample encode the identical CDR3. The V and J genes are TRBV6-5 and TRBJ2-3; D gene uncertain. Germline V gives CDR1 MNHEY, CDR2 SVGAGI. V lost 6 bases to trimming and J lost 0 bases, with 4 bases between them. The CDR3 extends over 12 amino acids. CDR3 nucleotides: TGTGCCAGCAGCGGGAGCACAGATACGCAGTATTTT. As protein: CASSGSTDTQYF.

The V gene is TRBV2, the J gene TRBJ1-1; D might be TRBD1 (5 bases). Trimming left V 6 bases short and J 2 bases short, with 13 bases between. CDR1 and CDR2 (germline): SNHLY, FYNNEI. The CDR3 sequence is 14 residues long. Written as DNA, the CDR3 is TGTGCCAGCAGGAGGGAGGGGAAAAACACTGAAGCTTTCTTT. Residues: CASRREGKNTEAFF.

CDR3 loop: CASSESLTGGYNEQFF. CDR3 coding DNA: TGCGCCAGCAGTGAGTCATTAACAGGTGGCTACAATGAGCAGTTCTTC. J is TRBJ2-1 and V is TRBV10-1; weak D call: TRBD1 (5 bases). V gave up 0 bases and J gave up 3 bases, with 12 bases separating them. The germline gives CDR1 WNHNN, CDR2 SYGVQD (reference sequence). The CDR3 is 16 residues long.

The chain joins TRBV7-8 to TRBJ2-5; tentatively, D is TRBD1 or TRBD2 (5 bases each). The CDR3 is made up of 14 amino acids. The V end lost 1 base, the J end lost 1 base, and 7 bases lay between the germline ends. CDR1 SGHVS and CDR2 FQNEAQ come from the germline V gene. DNA of the CDR3: TGTGCCAGCAGCTTAGGTGGGGGCCAAGAGACCCAGTACTTC. It is translated as CASSLGGGQETQYF.

The chain carries TRBV6-5 and TRBJ2-5; 7 bases map to TRBD2. The CDR3 loop spans 14 amino acids. CDR1 and CDR2 (germline): MNHEY, SVGAGI. V lost 2 bases and J lost 4; bases outside the gene matches: 4. The DNA of the CDR3 is TGTGCCAGCAGTTACAGACTAGCAGGAGAGACCCAGTACTTC. It yields the protein CASSYRLAGETQYF.

The chain employs TRBV7-9 and TRBJ1-3; unclear D gene. The V gene lost 1 base and the J gene lost 0 bases, with 10 bases spanning the gap. This CDR3 region has 16 residues. Germline CDR1 SEHNR, CDR2 FQNEAQ (reference sequence). The CDR3 protein is CASSLGYDGSGNTIYF. For the CDR3, the DNA is TGTGCCAGCAGCTTAGGGTACGATGGCTCTGGAAACACCATATATTTT.

This chain links TRBV5-1 with TRBJ2-1; D not resolved. The germline V and J ends were trimmed by 3 bases and 3 bases, with 7 bases remaining between them. This CDR3 is 13 amino acids long. The germline V gene has CDR1 SGHRS and CDR2 YFSETQ. The CDR3 is CASSSRYYNEQFF. The CDR3 DNA is TGCGCCAGCAGCTCGCGCTACTACAATGAGCAGTTCTTC.

V gene TRBV7-9 combines with J gene TRBJ2-1; TRBD1 aligns across 7 bases. The CDR3 totals 15 residues. V gave up 5 bases and J gave up 4 bases; unmatched junction bases: 8. Germline loops: CDR1 SEHNR, CDR2 FQNEAQ (reference sequence). CDR3 DNA sequence: TGTGCCAGCAGCCTAGACAGGGCATTATACAATGAGCAGTTCTTC. Its translation is CASSLDRALYNEQFF.

This chain uses TRBV7-2 with TRBJ1-1; D call uncertain. Germline values: CDR1 SGHTA, CDR2 FQGNSA. The CDR3 runs 15 residues. V was trimmed by 2 bases and J by 5 bases, leaving 15 bases between them. The CDR3 DNA is TGTGCCAGCAGCTTAAGTTCGAGAGCGAGGACTGAAGCTTTCTTT. It specifies CASSLSSRARTEAFF.

To note about this clone: The sample carries other DNA sequences with the same CDR3. The chain carries TRBV5-1 and TRBJ1-3; weak D call: TRBD1 (6 bases). The V gene lost 4 bases and the J gene lost 1 base, with 9 bases spanning the gap. CDR3 length equals 14 residues. Germline CDR1 and CDR2: SGHRS and YFSETQ. CDR3 DNA sequence: TGCGCCAGCAGCGTAACAGGGTCTGGAAACACCATATATTTT. Protein sequence: CASSVTGSGNTIYF.

About this clone: This specimen includes other DNA sequences encoding the same CDR3. This rearrangement joins TRBV18 to TRBJ2-5; 8 nucleotides agree with TRBD1. Germline values: CDR1 KGHSH, CDR2 LQKENI. This CDR3 contains 13 residues. The V and J ends lost 6 bases and 2 bases, in that order; junction bases with no gene match: 2. CDR3 sequence reads: CASSRGPQETQYF. CDR3 DNA: TGTGCCAGCTCCAGGGGGCCACAAGAGACCCAGTACTTC.

Turning to this clone: This may stem from a read error, because a much larger clone lies one nucleotide away. Other nucleotide sequences from this sample produce the same CDR3. The chain joins TRBV27 to TRBJ1-1; D unclear. The CDR3 covers 13 residues. Trimming removed 0 bases at V and 1 base at J, with 3 bases between. The germline V gene encodes CDR1 MNHEY and CDR2 SMNVEV (reference sequence). CDR3 in amino acids: CASSLSENTEAFF. CDR3 nucleotide sequence: TGTGCCAGCAGTTTATCGGAGAACACTGAAGCTTTCTTT.

J is TRBJ2-1 and V is TRBV28; perhaps TRBD1 as D (5 bases). Trimming pared 5 bases from V and 7 bases from J, leaving 15 bases between. The length of the CDR3 is 14 residues. CDR1 and CDR2 (germline): MDHEN, SYDVKM. Here the CDR3 reads CASSPSGLANEQFF. The CDR3 DNA is TGTGCCAGCAGTCCCTCAGGGTTGGCAAATGAGCAGTTCTTC.

The chain links TRBV6-6 to TRBJ2-7, with 9 nucleotides matching TRBD1. Looked up from germline, CDR1 is MNHNY and CDR2 is SVGAGI (reference sequence). The CDR3 runs 13 residues. Trimming at V came to 10 bases and at J to 6 bases, leaving 10 bases not matched to a gene. The CDR3 reads CATTGTGRSEQYF. The CDR3 region has the DNA TGTGCCACCACCGGGACAGGGCGGTCCGAGCAGTACTTC.

V usage is TRBV7-2 and J usage is TRBJ2-1; TRBD1 matches at 7 bases. The CDR3 has 14 residues. CDR1 and CDR2 from the germline V gene are SGHTA and FQGNSA. J was trimmed by 4 bases and V by 6 bases; bases with no gene match: 6. The CDR3 sequence is CASRDGTEYNEQFF. CDR3 sequence (DNA): TGTGCCAGCAGGGATGGGACAGAATACAATGAGCAGTTCTTC.

The rearrangement joins TRBV7-7 to TRBJ2-6; D is unclear. CDR1 SSHAT and CDR2 FNYEAQ come from the germline V gene (reference sequence). The CDR3 totals 18 residues. V lost 3 bases and J 5 bases, leaving 20 bases between the germline ends. The CDR3 DNA reads as TGTGCCAGCAGCTTGATCCCTGTGCCACAAAGTCGGGCCAACGTCCTGACTTTC. Protein product: CASSLIPVPQSRANVLTF.

The chain combines TRBV10-1 with TRBJ1-1, with 7 bases fitting TRBD1. V was pared by 5 bases and J by 0 bases, with 9 bases of the junction left unmatched. The CDR3 has 16 residues. Per germline, CDR1 WNHNN and CDR2 SYGVQD (reference sequence). This chain's CDR3 is CASSSGRGFMNTEAFF. As DNA, the CDR3 is TGCGCCAGCAGTAGCGGCAGGGGGTTTATGAACACTGAAGCTTTCTTT.

The V gene is TRBV10-2, the J gene TRBJ2-1; D could derive from TRBD1 or TRBD2 (5 bases each). V gave up 0 bases and J gave up 4 bases, with 7 bases separating them. CDR3 length: 14 amino acids. The V gene's germline CDR1 is WSHSY and CDR2 SAAADI. CDR3 sequence: CASSESGPYNEQFF. DNA of the CDR3: TGCGCCAGCAGTGAGTCGGGACCTTACAATGAGCAGTTCTTC.

CDR3 nucleotide sequence: TGTGCCAGCAGCTCAACAGGGAAACAAGAGACCCAGTACTTC. Translating gives CASSSTGKQETQYF. The chain joins TRBV9 to TRBJ2-5; the D gene is possibly TRBD1 (6 bases). CDR1 is SGDLS and CDR2 is YYNGEE in the germline V gene. V was pared by 4 bases and J by 2 bases, with 12 bases between. The CDR3 consists of 14 residues.

The chain carries TRBV6-5 and TRBJ2-3; D is unresolved. Germline CDR1 reads MNHEY; CDR2 reads SVGAGI. This CDR3 spans 14 amino acids. Trimming shortened V by 1 base and J by 4 bases, and 9 bases separated the two germline ends. CDR3: CASSYFSPPDTQYF. The CDR3 DNA reads TGTGCCAGCAGTTACTTCTCCCCGCCAGATACGCAGTATTTT.

The rearrangement links TRBV7-9 to TRBJ2-3, with 9 positions matching TRBD1. Germline V lookup: CDR1 SEHNR, CDR2 FQNEAQ (reference sequence). The CDR3 length is 13 residues. V gave up 3 bases and J gave up 14 bases; unmatched junction bases: 9. The CDR3 here is CASSFGGQGIMYF. The CDR3 bases are TGTGCCAGCAGCTTTGGGGGACAGGGTATTATGTATTTT. Combining the CDR3 with reference TRBV7-9 and TRBJ2-3 gives the whole variable domain DTGVSQNPRHKITKRGQNVTFRCDPISEHNRLYWYRQTLGQGPEFLTYFQNEAQLEKSRLLSDRFSAERPKGSFSTLEIQRTEQGDSAMYLCASSFGGQGIMYFGPGTRLTVL.

This sequence joins TRBV11-2 and TRBJ1-6, with 10 bases lining up with TRBD1. Germline V gives CDR1 SGHAT, CDR2 FQNNGV. V trimming: 5 bases; J trimming: 8 bases; junction bases outside the gene matches: 6. The CDR3 runs to 15 residues. The CDR3 spells CASSTAGTGDSPLHF. CDR3 in DNA: TGTGCCAGCAGCACAGCCGGGACAGGGGATTCACCCCTCCACTTT.

The chain links TRBV28 to TRBJ1-4; D might be TRBD1 (5 bases). The CDR3 is made up of 15 amino acids. CDR1 is MDHEN and CDR2 is SYDVKM in the germline V gene. Trimming removed 0 bases at V and 3 bases at J, with 8 bases between. CDR3 DNA: TGTGCCAGCAGTTTATGGGGGGATGCTAATGAAAAACTGTTTTTT. It codes for CASSLWGDANEKLFF.

The gene calls are TRBV28 and TRBJ2-7; 7 positions agree with TRBD2. The length of the CDR3 is 15 residues. CDR1 MDHEN and CDR2 SYDVKM come from the germline V gene. J gave up 0 bases and V 6 bases, and 8 bases lay outside the gene matches. CDR3 amino acids: CASRSPPGGSYEQYF. DNA for the CDR3: TGTGCCAGCAGATCCCCCCCGGGGGGCTCCTACGAGCAGTACTTC.

CDR3 sequence (DNA): TGTGCCAGCAGCAACCAGGGGGCAAACACCGGGGAGCTGTTTTTT. Amino acid sequence: CASSNQGANTGELFF. The chain joins TRBV11-2 to TRBJ2-2; TRBD1 agrees at 8 bases. CDR3 length equals 15 residues. Germline CDR1 and CDR2: SGHAT and FQNNGV. Trimming removed 5 bases from V and 2 bases from J; junction bases left unmatched: 4. Based on the CDR3 plus reference TRBV11-2 and TRBJ2-2, the full variable domain is EAGVAQSPRYKIIEKRQSVAFWCNPISGHATLYWYQQILGQGPKLLIQFQNNGVVDDSQLPKDRFSAERLKGVDSTLKIQPAKLEDSAVYLCASSNQGANTGELFFGEGSRLTVL.